A selection of T cell receptor beta chains follows, all from one sample in a study of CD8 T cells in Susac syndrome. TCRdb redid the calling of the immunoSEQ multiplex PCR reads with MiXCR, one entry per CDR3 protein. The sample has 120,000 or so distinct CDR3 sequences; more than 90% are singletons. Sequencing input: CD4+ T cells from PBMCs. Every receptor here comes from a human donor in good health. Both conserved end residues are part of each CDR3. The D gene is left open where the match is weak.

j_gene	v_gene	d_gene	CDR3nt	CDR3aa
TRBJ2-1	TRBV30	TRBD2	TGTGCCTGGAGTGATGGGGGGGGCTCCTACAATGAGCAGTTCTTC	CAWSDGGGSYNEQFF
TRBJ2-5	TRBV5-4	-	TGTGCCAGCAGCCAAACAGGGATGAGGGAGACCCAGTACTTC	CASSQTGMRETQYF
TRBJ1-2	TRBV12-3/TRBV12-4	-	TGTGCCAGCAGTTTAGGGCCGGGGGGCTACACCTTC	CASSLGPGGYTF
TRBJ2-7	TRBV30	TRBD1	TGTGCCTGTGAAGGACAGGGGTTCTACGAGCAGTACTTC	CACEGQGFYEQYF
TRBJ1-5	TRBV5-1	-	TGCGCCAGCAGCCCCGGGGGACCCAATCAGCCCCAGCATTTT	CASSPGGPNQPQHF
TRBJ1-2	TRBV29-1	-	TGCAGCGTTGAAAGGGCCTATGGCTACACCTTC	CSVERAYGYTF
TRBJ1-1	TRBV3-1	-	TGTGCCAGCAGGTTCGGACAGAACACTGAAGCTTTCTTT	CASRFGQNTEAFF
TRBJ2-3	TRBV15	-	TGTGCCACCAGCAGAGGAGGCCGATCTAGCACAGATACGCAGTATTTT	CATSRGGRSSTDTQYF
TRBJ1-1	TRBV28	TRBD1	TGTGCCAGCAGGATCTTCGGACAGGGGATGATCGCTGAAGCTTTCTTT	CASRIFGQGMIAEAFF
TRBJ2-5	TRBV2	-	TGTGCCAGCAGTGAATTGGGTGGGGCGTACCAAGAGACCCAGTACTTC	CASSELGGAYQETQYF
TRBJ2-2	TRBV7-6	-	TGTGCCAGCAGCTCGACCCCTCCCCGGAACACCGGGGAGCTGTTTTTT	CASSSTPPRNTGELFF
TRBJ2-1	TRBV29-1	-	TGCAGCGCTAAGCCCCTCGAGGGCTACAATGAGCAGTTCTTC	CSAKPLEGYNEQFF
TRBJ2-2	TRBV29-1	-	TGCAGCGCCCTGGGTGGGACAGGGGAGCTGTTTTTT	CSALGGTGELFF
TRBJ2-7	TRBV28	TRBD1	TGTGCCAGCAGACGAGGGACAGGATACTCCTACGAGCAGTACTTC	CASRRGTGYSYEQYF
TRBJ1-2	TRBV7-9	TRBD1	TGTGCCAGCAGCGTACAGGGACAGCTTAACTATGGCTACACCTTC	CASSVQGQLNYGYTF
TRBJ2-2	TRBV27	-	TGTGCCAGCGCCCCACAGAACACCGGGGAGCTGTTTTTT	CASAPQNTGELFF